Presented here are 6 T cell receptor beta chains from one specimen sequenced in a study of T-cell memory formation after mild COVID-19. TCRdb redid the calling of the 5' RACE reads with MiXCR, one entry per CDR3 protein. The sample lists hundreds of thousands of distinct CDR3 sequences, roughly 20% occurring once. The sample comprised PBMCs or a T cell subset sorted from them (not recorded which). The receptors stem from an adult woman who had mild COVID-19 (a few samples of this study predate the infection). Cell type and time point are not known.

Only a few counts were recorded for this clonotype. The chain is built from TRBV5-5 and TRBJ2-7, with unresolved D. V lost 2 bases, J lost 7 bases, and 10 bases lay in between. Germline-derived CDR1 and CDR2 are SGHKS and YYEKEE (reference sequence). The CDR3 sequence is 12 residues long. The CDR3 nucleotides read TGTGCCAGCAGCTTTTCGTTCCCTGAGCAGTACTTC. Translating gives CASSFSFPEQYF. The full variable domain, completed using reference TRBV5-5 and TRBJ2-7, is DAGVTQSPTHLIKTRGQQVTLRCSPISGHKSVSWYQQVLGQGPQFIFQYYEKEERGRGNFPDRFSARQFPNYSSELNVNALLLGDSALYLCASSFSFPEQYFGPGTRLTVT.

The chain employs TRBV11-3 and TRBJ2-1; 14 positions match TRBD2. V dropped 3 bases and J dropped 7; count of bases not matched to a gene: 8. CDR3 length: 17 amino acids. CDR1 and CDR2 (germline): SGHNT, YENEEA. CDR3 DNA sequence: TGTGCCAGCAGCTTTATCTCGGGACTAGCGGGAGCAAATGAGCAGTTCTTC. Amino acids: CASSFISGLAGANEQFF.

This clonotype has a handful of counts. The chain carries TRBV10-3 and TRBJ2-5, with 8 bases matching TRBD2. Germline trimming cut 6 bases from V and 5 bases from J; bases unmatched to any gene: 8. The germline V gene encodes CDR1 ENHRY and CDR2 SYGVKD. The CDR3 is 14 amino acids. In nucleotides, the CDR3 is TGTGCCATCAGCCAAGCGGGGGCGGGGGAGACCCAGTACTTC. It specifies CAISQAGAGETQYF.

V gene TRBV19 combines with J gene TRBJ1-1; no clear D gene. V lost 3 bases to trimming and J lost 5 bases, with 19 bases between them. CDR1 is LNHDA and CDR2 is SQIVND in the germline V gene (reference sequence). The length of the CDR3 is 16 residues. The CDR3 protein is CASSIYRSYGGTEAFF. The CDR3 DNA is TGTGCCAGTAGTATCTATCGGTCATACGGTGGGACTGAAGCTTTCTTT.

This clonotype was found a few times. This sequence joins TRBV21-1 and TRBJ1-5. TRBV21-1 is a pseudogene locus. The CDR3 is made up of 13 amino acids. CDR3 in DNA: TGTGCCAGCAGCTCCATTATTCAGCAGCCCCAGCATTTT. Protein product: CASSSIIQQPQHF.

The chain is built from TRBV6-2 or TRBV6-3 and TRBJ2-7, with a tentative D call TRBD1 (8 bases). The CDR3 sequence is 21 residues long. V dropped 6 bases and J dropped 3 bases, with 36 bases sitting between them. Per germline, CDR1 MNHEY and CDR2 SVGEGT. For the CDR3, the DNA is TGTGCCAGCAGCAACCCCCCTCGGGACAGGTCCCAGGCGGGAGTTTTCTACGAGCAGTACTTC. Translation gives CASSNPPRDRSQAGVFYEQYF.